This paragraph covers one T cell receptor (beta chain) sequence. No count is given, but going by its frequency this clonotype is medium-sized (0.01 to 0.1%). It lacks a known antigen. Libraries were constructed by 10x single-cell sequencing. 10X Genomics single-cell V(D)J and 5' gene-expression libraries were used to profile CSF cells. An Illumina NextSeq550 was used to sequence the CSF single-cell TCR libraries. On the authors' methods: V(D)J reads were aligned to the vdj-GRCh38 alts ensemble 2.0.0 reference and were analysed with the Cell Ranger vdj pipeline. A clonotype was defined as a group of cell barcodes sharing the same set of productive CDR3 nucleotide sequences. To link clonality with transcriptional profiles, clonotype information was added to the Seurat v3.0 gene-expression metadata. Exclusion was applied to CSF cells with more than 1,800 genes, more than 7,500 UMIs or more than 10% mitochondrial reads. To find TCRs with known antigen specificity, CDR3-beta sequences were matched against VDJdb. Network analysis of clone sharing used the R package qgraph and included only TCRs with complete alpha and beta chains. TCRdb reprocessed the reads; each CDR3 protein sequence makes one entry, and DNA is unavailable. The V and J calls and clone size are TCRdb's, not the authors'. This sample's table contains 1,500 to 2,000 distinct CDR3 sequences. The ten largest make up around 6.5% of the sample.

The data belong to a study of CD8 T cells in cerebrospinal fluid in Alzheimer's disease (dated by TCRdb to about 2020). About the study as a whole: The study used two single-cell methods, plate-based nested PCR sequencing and droplet-based sequencing, to evaluate clonal expansion of CSF T cells. The study tested whether clonally expanded T cells were present in cerebrospinal fluid from healthy elderly individuals and from patients with neurodegenerative disease. In the droplet-based CSF analysis comparing patients with controls, about nine healthy controls (roughly 11,000 cells) and about nine patients with MCI or Alzheimer's disease (more than 9,500 cells) were included. CSF gene-expression analysis, which included Parkinson's disease patients, covered fewer than 30 samples in total.

Every participant was in good physical condition and had no acute infectious disease. Live CSF cells for droplet-based sequencing were sorted with a live/dead marker. To pellet immune cells, CSF obtained by lumbar puncture was centrifuged at 300g. CSF samples were inspected for red blood cells, and any blood-contaminated sample was excluded. CSF cells were cryopreserved by placing the cells in freezing medium, freezing the cells overnight at -80 degrees C, and then storing the cells in liquid nitrogen. CSF samples were stored for less than seven months before analysis. CDR1 and CDR2 are drawn from the germline V gene: WSHSY, SAAADI. The cysteine opens and the phenylalanine closes a CDR3 of 12 amino acids. The coding DNA is unavailable. Overall results and qualifications from the work: The EBV-specific clones were neither the most highly expanded clones nor enriched among patients. The largest CSF clone made up a higher percentage of TCRs in patients with MCI or Alzheimer's disease than in controls. In pooled data, a highly expanded clone (at least 3% of TCRs) occurred in 1 of 10 healthy subjects versus 4 of 6 Alzheimer's patients. Finding EBV-specific TCRs in CSF, the authors cautioned, does not establish a causal link between EBV and Alzheimer's disease. The overall clonality comparison included only samples with detectable clones (around eleven healthy, 5 MCI, 5 AD, 6 PD).

This sequence was found in a human donor in good health. The chain is assembled from TRBV10-2 and TRBJ2-1; there is no DNA to check the TCRdb D call of TRBD1. Sequenced input: cerebrospinal fluid. The CDR3 loop reads CASTPGGNEQFF.